What follows are 26 T cell receptor beta chains derived from one specimen sequenced in a study of blood T cell repertoires in COVID-19. Sequenced by immunoSEQ multiplex PCR; TCRdb stores in-frame clones only, minus some. The sample includes some 290,000 clones, roughly nine tenths of them seen just once. What was sequenced was peripheral blood. These receptors were collected from a woman aged 25 to 39 with COVID-19, enrolled during active disease.

This rearrangement joins TRBV6-5 to TRBJ2-1, with D tentatively TRBD2 (6 bases). CDR3 length: 12 residues. Trimming left V 7 bases short and J 9 bases short, with 13 bases between. Germline values: CDR1 MNHEY, CDR2 SVGAGI. The CDR3 coding sequence is TGTGCCAGCACCGGACCCGGGGGTGAGCAGTTCTTC. It codes for CASTGPGGEQFF.

This chain connects TRBV14 to TRBJ1-1; tentative D call: TRBD1 (5 bases). CDR1 and CDR2 from the germline V gene are SGHDN and FVKESK. V lost 0 bases to trimming and J lost 10 bases, with 18 bases between them. This CDR3 has 15 residues. The DNA of the CDR3 is TGTGCCAGCAGCCAAGAGGTTGCGGGGGTAGTTGGAGCTTTCTTT. It translates to CASSQEVAGVVGAFF.

The chain carries TRBV5-1 and TRBJ2-5, with TRBD1 matching over 8 bases. After removal of 3 bases from V and 3 bases from J, the junction contained 7 bases not matched to a gene. The CDR3 totals 15 residues. Germline V gene lookup returns CDR1 SGHRS and CDR2 YFSETQ. The CDR3 DNA sequence: TGCGCCAGCAGCTGGACCGGGACAGGAGAAGAGACCCAGTACTTC. Translated: CASSWTGTGEETQYF.

This chain links TRBV24-1 with TRBJ2-1; 8 bases match TRBD1. The J segment lost 6 bases and the V segment lost 5 bases, leaving 5 bases of the junction unmatched. Germline values: CDR1 KGHDR, CDR2 SFDVKD. The CDR3 is made up of 14 amino acids. CDR3 protein: CATSGDRLFNEQFF. The DNA of the CDR3 is TGTGCCACCAGTGGGGACAGGTTATTCAATGAGCAGTTCTTC.

In regard to this clone: The sample carries other DNA sequences with the same CDR3. The chain uses TRBV19 and TRBJ1-5; D uncertain. Germline V gives CDR1 LNHDA, CDR2 SQIVND (reference sequence). Deletions cut 2 bases from V and 4 bases from J, with 6 bases between. This CDR3 region has 13 residues. The CDR3 DNA follows: TGTGCCAGTAGTATACGGGGTAATCAGCCCCAGCATTTT. It yields the protein CASSIRGNQPQHF.

This clone was detected only once. This chain connects TRBV5-4 to TRBJ2-4; TRBD1 agrees at 8 bases. Germline-derived CDR1 and CDR2 are SGHNT and YYREEE (reference sequence). This CDR3 spans 15 amino acids. J lost 8 bases, V lost 3 bases, and 10 bases had no gene match. The CDR3 here is CASSSRDRLGDIQYF. The CDR3 region has the DNA TGTGCCAGCAGCTCCCGGGACAGGCTGGGAGACATTCAGTACTTC. The variable domain in full, completed from reference TRBV5-4 and TRBJ2-4, reads ETGVTQSPTHLIKTRGQQVTLRCSSQSGHNTVSWYQQALGQGPQFIFQYYREEENGRGNFPPRFSGLQFPNYSSELNVNALELDDSALYLCASSSRDRLGDIQYFGAGTRLSVL.

V and J are TRBV3-1 (or the pseudogene TRBV3-2) and TRBJ2-5; D possibly corresponds to TRBD2 (6 bases). With 7 bases removed from V and 4 bases from J, the gap between germline ends came to 22 bases. From germline, CDR1 is LGHDT and CDR2 YNNKEL (reference sequence). This CDR3 is built from 16 residues. The CDR3 region has the DNA TGTGCCAGCATCTCCCAGGAGGGTAAAGCGGGAGAGACCCAGTACTTC. Its translation is CASISQEGKAGETQYF.

This chain connects TRBV7-6 to TRBJ2-2; TRBD2 is a possible D gene (5 bases). There are 12 residues in the CDR3. The ends were cut back, 5 bases at V and 8 bases at J, with 9 bases in the middle. Germline assignment: CDR1 SGHVS and CDR2 FNYEAQ. The CDR3 is CASSVGAGELFF. The CDR3 region has the DNA TGTGCCAGCAGCGTGGGAGCGGGGGAGCTGTTTTTT.

The gene calls are TRBV29-1 and TRBJ2-7; weak D call: TRBD1 (5 bases). Deletions cut 7 bases from V and 2 bases from J, with 12 bases between. This CDR3 contains 12 residues. Per germline, CDR1 SQVTM and CDR2 ANQGSEA. CDR3 residues: CSAQATPYEQYF. The CDR3 nucleotides read TGCAGCGCACAGGCGACCCCCTACGAGCAGTACTTC.

This clone was seen only once. V usage is TRBV11-2 and J usage is TRBJ1-2; D possibly corresponds to TRBD1 (6 bases). Germline V lookup: CDR1 SGHAT, CDR2 FQNNGV. The CDR3 has 16 amino acids. Trimming removed 3 bases from V and 4 bases from J, with 18 bases in between. The DNA for the CDR3 is TGTGCCAGCAGCTTGATCAAAACAGGGCCCCCCTATGGCTACACCTTC. Encoded protein: CASSLIKTGPPYGYTF. Drawing the rest from reference TRBV11-2 and TRBJ1-2, the complete variable domain is EAGVAQSPRYKIIEKRQSVAFWCNPISGHATLYWYQQILGQGPKLLIQFQNNGVVDDSQLPKDRFSAERLKGVDSTLKIQPAKLEDSAVYLCASSLIKTGPPYGYTFGSGTRLTVV.

The chain joins TRBV7-5 to TRBJ2-5; the table names TRBD2, a call not compared with the DNA. TRBV7-5 is given as a pseudogene. This CDR3 is 14 amino acids long. The CDR3 DNA follows: TGTGTCAGAAGCCTAGCCCCTCTCTACGGGACCCAGTACTTC. It translates to CVRSLAPLYGTQYF.

V is TRBV9 and J is TRBJ2-3; 8 nucleotides line up with TRBD2. This CDR3 has 15 residues. Germline CDR1 and CDR2: SGDLS and YYNGEE. Trimming removed 0 bases from V and 6 bases from J; junction bases left unmatched: 6. DNA of the CDR3: TGTGCCAGCAGCGTAGGGGCGGGGGGTGCGGATACGCAGTATTTT. Amino acids: CASSVGAGGADTQYF.

DNA of the CDR3: TGCGCCAGCAGCGTTGTGTCTAGCGGAACCTACGAGCAGTACTTC. Translated, it gives CASSVVSSGTYEQYF. The genes are TRBV5-1 and TRBJ2-7; 7 bases agree with TRBD2. V gave up 4 bases and J gave up 2 bases; unmatched junction bases: 9. Germline CDR1 is SGHRS and CDR2 is YFSETQ. The CDR3 has 15 amino acids. The full variable domain, in which reference TRBV5-1 and TRBJ2-7 provide the parts outside the CDR3, is KAGVTQTPRYLIKTRGQQVTLSCSPISGHRSVSWYQQTPGQGLQFLFEYFSETQRNKGNFPGRFSGRQFSNSRSEMNVSTLELGDSALYLCASSVVSSGTYEQYFGPGTRLTVT.

J is TRBJ1-2 and V is TRBV19; 7 bases are a match to TRBD1. The length of the CDR3 is 14 residues. Trimming at V came to 9 bases and at J to 4 bases, leaving 11 bases not matched to a gene. Germline V CDR1 and CDR2: LNHDA, SQIVND (reference sequence). CDR3 coding DNA: TGTGCCAGCTGCGTCACAGGGGTGGGCTATGGCTACACCTTC. This gives the protein CASCVTGVGYGYTF.

The rearrangement uses TRBV2 and TRBJ2-7; TRBD2 aligns across 7 bases. Germline trimming cut 3 bases from V and 0 bases from J; bases unmatched to any gene: 5. This CDR3 is 15 amino acids long. Germline CDR1 is SNHLY and CDR2 is FYNNEI. This CDR3 reads CASSEGGADSYEQYF. Written as DNA, the CDR3 is TGTGCCAGCAGTGAGGGAGGGGCAGACTCCTACGAGCAGTACTTC.

This sequence joins TRBV19 and TRBJ2-7, with a possible D match to TRBD2 (6 bases). This CDR3 is built from 14 residues. Per the germline V gene, CDR1 is LNHDA and CDR2 is SQIVND (reference sequence). V dropped 2 bases and J dropped 6 bases, with 14 bases sitting between them. CDR3 in amino acids: CASSIQWDSPEQYF. DNA of the CDR3: TGTGCCAGTAGTATACAGTGGGACTCCCCCGAGCAGTACTTC.

This rearrangement joins TRBV4-2 to TRBJ1-4, with D possibly matching TRBD1 (6 bases). V shed 3 bases and J shed 7 bases, with 15 bases lying between them. Germline V gives CDR1 LGHNA, CDR2 YNFKEQ. This CDR3 is 15 amino acids long. The CDR3 loop reads CASSQNRELGEKLFF. CDR3 DNA sequence: TGTGCCAGCAGCCAGAACAGGGAGTTGGGTGAAAAACTGTTTTTT.

The rearrangement joins TRBV3-1 (or the pseudogene TRBV3-2) to TRBJ1-5; maybe TRBD1 (6 bases). V was pared by 1 base and J by 4 bases, with 14 bases between. CDR1 is LGHDT and CDR2 is YNNKEL in the germline V gene (reference sequence). CDR3 length: 16 residues. The CDR3 is CASSQGGHGKNQPQHF. CDR3 DNA: TGTGCCAGCAGCCAAGGGGGACACGGCAAAAATCAGCCCCAGCATTTT.

This clone has just one count. The gene calls are TRBV7-8 and TRBJ2-5, with TRBD2 matching over 8 bases. V shed 6 bases and J 1 base; nucleotides not matched to a gene: 7. This CDR3 spans 15 amino acids. Germline V gene data show CDR1 as SGHVS and CDR2 as FQNEAQ. CDR3 sequence reads: CASRVAGNTQETQYF. The CDR3 DNA reads TGTGCCAGCAGGGTAGCGGGGAACACCCAAGAGACCCAGTACTTC.

The chain employs TRBV7-9 and TRBJ1-5; no clear D gene. Trimming left V 0 bases short and J 5 bases short, with 14 bases between. Germline V lookup: CDR1 SEHNR, CDR2 FQNEAQ (reference sequence). The CDR3 extends over 16 amino acids. This CDR3 is CASSLAVRGSDQPQHF. CDR3 in DNA: TGTGCCAGCAGCTTAGCTGTAAGAGGGAGCGATCAGCCCCAGCATTTT.

V usage is TRBV12-3 or TRBV12-4 and J usage is TRBJ1-6, with 7 nucleotides matching TRBD1. The trim removed 6 bases at V and 6 bases at J, leaving 2 bases unmatched. The CDR3 has 13 amino acids. The CDR3 spells CASRGTANSPLHF. The DNA of the CDR3 is TGTGCCAGCAGAGGGACAGCTAATTCACCCCTCCACTTT.

This sequence joins TRBV7-9 and TRBJ2-2, with TRBD1 matching over 8 bases. The germline V gene has CDR1 SEHNR and CDR2 FQNEAQ (reference sequence). V dropped 3 bases and J dropped 3; count of bases not matched to a gene: 0. The CDR3 runs 14 residues. In nucleotides, the CDR3 is TGTGCCAGCAGCTTGACAGGGGACACCGGGGAGCTGTTTTTT. It translates to CASSLTGDTGELFF.

The chain links TRBV6-1 to TRBJ1-2; 10 bases match TRBD1. Germline V gene sequence: CDR1 MNHNS, CDR2 SASEGT. V lost 4 bases, J lost 4 bases, and 9 bases stayed unmatched. The CDR3 totals 16 residues. The CDR3: CASSGLDRDRGYGYTF. The CDR3 nucleotides read TGTGCCAGCAGTGGACTGGACCGGGACAGGGGCTATGGCTACACCTTC.

V is TRBV19 and J is TRBJ1-2; TRBD1 matches at 7 bases. Germline V lookup: CDR1 LNHDA, CDR2 SQIVND (reference sequence). The J segment lost 2 bases and the V segment lost 5 bases, leaving 8 bases of the junction unmatched. The CDR3 loop spans 15 amino acids. In nucleotides, the CDR3 is TGTGCCAGTAGTCCCTGGGACAGACCGAACTATGGCTACACCTTC. As protein: CASSPWDRPNYGYTF.

The chain is built from TRBV6-4 and TRBJ2-5, with D possibly TRBD2 on 5 matching bases. Trimming pared 5 bases from V and 1 base from J, leaving 23 bases between. The CDR3 is 18 amino acids. Per the germline V gene, CDR1 is MRHNA and CDR2 is SNTAGT. The chain's CDR3 is CASSPKAASGLGQETQYF. The CDR3, as DNA: TGTGCCAGCAGTCCTAAAGCGGCTTCCGGGTTGGGCCAAGAGACCCAGTACTTC.

The chain employs TRBV4-1 and TRBJ2-7, with TRBD1 as a possible D gene (6 bases). The CDR3 spans 16 residues. Germline lookup yields CDR1 MGHRA and CDR2 YSYEKL. Trimming shortened V by 1 base and J by 5 bases, and 18 bases separated the two germline ends. The CDR3 sequence is CASSQGPPGAADEQYF. The CDR3 DNA follows: TGCGCCAGCAGCCAAGGCCCCCCAGGGGCGGCGGACGAGCAGTACTTC.